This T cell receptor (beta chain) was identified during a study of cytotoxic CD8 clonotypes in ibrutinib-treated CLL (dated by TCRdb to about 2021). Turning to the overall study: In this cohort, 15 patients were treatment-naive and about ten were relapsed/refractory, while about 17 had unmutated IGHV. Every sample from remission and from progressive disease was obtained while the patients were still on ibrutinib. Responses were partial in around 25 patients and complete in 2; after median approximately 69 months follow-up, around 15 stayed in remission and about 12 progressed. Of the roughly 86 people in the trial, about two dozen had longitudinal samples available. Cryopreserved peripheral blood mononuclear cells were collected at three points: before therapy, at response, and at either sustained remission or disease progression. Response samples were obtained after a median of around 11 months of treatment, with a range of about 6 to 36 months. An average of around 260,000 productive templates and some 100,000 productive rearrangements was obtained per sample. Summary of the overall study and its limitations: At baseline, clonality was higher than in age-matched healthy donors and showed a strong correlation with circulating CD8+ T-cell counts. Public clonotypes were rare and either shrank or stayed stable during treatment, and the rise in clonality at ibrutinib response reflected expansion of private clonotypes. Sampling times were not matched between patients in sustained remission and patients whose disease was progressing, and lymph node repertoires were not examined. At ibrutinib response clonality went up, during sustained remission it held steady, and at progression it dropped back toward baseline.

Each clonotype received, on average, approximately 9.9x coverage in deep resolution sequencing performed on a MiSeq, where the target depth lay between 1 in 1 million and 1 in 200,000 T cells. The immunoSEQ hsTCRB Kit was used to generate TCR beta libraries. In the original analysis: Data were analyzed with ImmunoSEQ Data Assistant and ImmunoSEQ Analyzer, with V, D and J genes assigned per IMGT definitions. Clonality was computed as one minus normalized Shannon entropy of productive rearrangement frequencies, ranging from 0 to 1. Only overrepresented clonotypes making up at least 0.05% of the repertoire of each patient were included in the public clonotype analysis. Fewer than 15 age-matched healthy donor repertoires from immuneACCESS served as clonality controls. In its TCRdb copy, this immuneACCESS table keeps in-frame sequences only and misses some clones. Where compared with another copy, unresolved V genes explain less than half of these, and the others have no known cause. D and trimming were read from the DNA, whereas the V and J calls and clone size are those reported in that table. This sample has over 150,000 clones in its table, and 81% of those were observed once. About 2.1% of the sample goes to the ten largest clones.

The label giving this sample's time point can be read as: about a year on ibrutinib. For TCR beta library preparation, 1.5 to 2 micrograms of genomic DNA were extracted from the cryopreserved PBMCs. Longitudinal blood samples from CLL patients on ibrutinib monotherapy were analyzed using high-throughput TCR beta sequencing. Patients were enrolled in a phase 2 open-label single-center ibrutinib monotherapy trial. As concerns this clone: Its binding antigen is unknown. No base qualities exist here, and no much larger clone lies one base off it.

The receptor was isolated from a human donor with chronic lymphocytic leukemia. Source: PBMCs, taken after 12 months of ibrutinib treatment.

The DNA reads as follows: TGCGCCAGCAGCCGCCGGGACAGGTCGTACGAGCAGTACTTC. Translated, this gives CASSRRDRSYEQYF. Recombination connected TRBV4-1 to TRBJ2-7; 8 bases in between match TRBD1. As encoded in the germline V gene, CDR1 is MGHRA while CDR2 is YSYEKL. From the cysteine through the phenylalanine, the CDR3 covers 14 amino acids. The only DNA kept is the CDR3, 42 bases in frame from the first base. Unmatched junction bases come to 6, with V trimmed by 4 bases and J by 4 bases.